This entry lists 20 T cell receptor beta chains sequenced from one sample in a study of T cell repertoires in cytomegalovirus infection. No antigens are known for them. One entry per CDR3 protein, called by TCRdb with MiXCR from the reads. The top ten clones hold approximately 59% of a sample with 230,000 or so distinct CDR3 sequences, around 40% of them seen once. The sample here was CD8+ T cells from cultured PBMCs, taken from culture after CMV antigen stimulation. The receptors shown here come from a human donor in good health (CMV status not recorded). Some clones in this sample may be carry-over from other donors' samples.

The chain links TRBV9 to TRBJ2-1; a weak D match, TRBD2 (7 bases). V lost 4 bases and J lost 6, with 14 bases in between. The CDR3 totals 14 residues. CDR1 SGDLS and CDR2 YYNGEE come from the germline V gene. The CDR3 nucleotides are TGTGCCAGCAGCATCGCCGGGGGGCTCAATGAGCAGTTCTTC. Its protein product is CASSIAGGLNEQFF.

J is TRBJ1-1 and V is TRBV19; D gene uncertain. CDR3 length: 14 amino acids. Between the trimmed V and J ends, which lost 5 bases and 1 base, there was a span of 11 bases. Germline CDR1 LNHDA, CDR2 SQIVND (reference sequence). CDR3 amino acids: CASSDRTGNTEAFF. DNA for the CDR3: TGTGCCAGTAGTGACCGGACGGGGAACACTGAAGCTTTCTTT.

This clonotype qualifies as medium-sized. The rearrangement links TRBV7-9 to TRBJ2-7; TRBD1 might be the D (6 bases). V was cut by 6 bases and J by 4 bases, with 19 bases left in between. The germline CDR1 and CDR2 sequences are SEHNR and FQNEAQ (reference sequence). The CDR3 is 15 amino acids. The CDR3 region has the DNA TGTGCCAGCAGACCCCGAGACAGGTGGGATTACGAGCAGTACTTC. This sequence encodes CASRPRDRWDYEQYF.

The sample holds a few counts of this clonotype. V and J are TRBV12-3 or TRBV12-4 and TRBJ1-5; D remains ambiguous. The CDR3 sequence is 14 residues long. V shed 2 bases and J shed 0 bases, with 5 bases lying between them. CDR3 protein: CASSLKVSNQPQHF. The CDR3 DNA follows: TGTGCCAGCAGTTTAAAGGTTAGCAATCAGCCCCAGCATTTT.

This chain uses TRBV5-4 with TRBJ2-3; 7 nucleotides align to TRBD1. Germline V gene data show CDR1 as SGHNT and CDR2 as YYREEE (reference sequence). J was trimmed by 5 bases and V by 3 bases; bases with no gene match: 6. This CDR3 has 14 amino acids. CDR3 residues: CASSYRDREDTQYF. Here the CDR3 DNA reads TGTGCCAGCAGCTATAGGGACAGAGAAGATACGCAGTATTTT.

Only a few counts were recorded for this clonotype. The CDR3 bases are TGTGCCAGCAGGGGGGGGGGACAACGGAACACTGAAGCTTTCTTT. Its translation: CASRGGGQRNTEAFF. The chain recombines TRBV7-6 with TRBJ1-1, with TRBD1 as a possible D gene (6 bases). Trimming removed 6 bases at V and 1 base at J, with 15 bases between. The CDR3 is 15 residues long. Germline lookup yields CDR1 SGHVS and CDR2 FNYEAQ.

In this sample, this clonotype turned up a few times. This sequence joins TRBV7-8 and TRBJ2-7; 7 positions agree with TRBD1. The CDR3 spans 13 residues. Germline lookup yields CDR1 SGHVS and CDR2 FQNEAQ. With 5 bases clipped from V and 5 bases from J, the junction kept 6 bases outside the gene matches. The CDR3 coding sequence is TGTGCCAGCAGCGACGACCAGGGGGACGAGCAGTACTTC. It codes for CASSDDQGDEQYF. The full variable domain, its missing parts supplied by reference TRBV7-8 and TRBJ2-7, is GAGVSQSPRYKVAKRGQDVALRCDPISGHVSLFWYQQALGQGPEFLTYFQNEAQLDKSGLPSDRFFAERPEGSVSTLKIQRTQQEDSAVYLCASSDDQGDEQYFGPGTRLTVT.

V and J are TRBV6-1 and TRBJ2-7, with D perhaps given as TRBD1 or TRBD2 (5 bases each). V was clipped by 6 bases and J by 3 bases, with 21 bases between them. Per the germline V gene, CDR1 is MNHNS and CDR2 is SASEGT. The CDR3 is 16 amino acids. The DNA of the CDR3 is TGTGCCAGCAGCGTCGCCGGGGCAGGGCTAGACTACGAGCAGTACTTC. Protein sequence: CASSVAGAGLDYEQYF.

The rearrangement uses TRBV11-2 and TRBJ1-1, with 7 positions matching TRBD1. The CDR3 is 16 residues long. The V gene end was trimmed by 7 bases and the J gene end by 1 base; junction bases not matched to a gene: 12. Germline lookup yields CDR1 SGHAT and CDR2 FQNNGV. The CDR3 DNA is TGTGCCAGCAACAGGGGAGGGAAACGGACGAACACTGAAGCTTTCTTT. Its protein product is CASNRGGKRTNTEAFF.

The genes are TRBV15 and TRBJ1-6; weak D call: TRBD1 (6 bases). V gave up 3 bases and J gave up 9 bases, with 15 bases separating them. Germline V gives CDR1 LNHNV, CDR2 YYDKDF (reference sequence). The CDR3 spans 15 residues. The CDR3 nucleotides are TGTGCCACCAGCAGGGACAGAGTGGGCAGTTCACCCCTCCACTTT. This encodes CATSRDRVGSSPLHF. Drawing the rest from reference TRBV15 and TRBJ1-6, the complete variable domain is DAMVIQNPRYQVTQFGKPVTLSCSQTLNHNVMYWYQQKSSQAPKLLFHYYDKDFNNEADTPDNFQSRRPNTSFCFLDIRSPGLGDTAMYLCATSRDRVGSSPLHFGNGTRLTVT.

The rearrangement links TRBV28 to TRBJ2-5, with unresolved D. Trimming took 6 bases from V and 3 from J, leaving 11 bases between them. Germline CDR1 reads MDHEN; CDR2 reads SYDVKM. The CDR3 is 13 amino acids. CDR3: CASSTPEEETQYF. The CDR3 nucleotides read TGTGCCAGCAGCACACCCGAGGAAGAGACCCAGTACTTC.

This sequence joins TRBV7-9 and TRBJ2-7; no clear D. The length of the CDR3 is 14 residues. The ends were cut back, 1 base at V and 0 bases at J, with 7 bases in the middle. From germline, CDR1 is SEHNR and CDR2 FQNEAQ (reference sequence). In DNA form, the CDR3 reads TGTGCCAGCAGCTTAGGTATTGACTCCTACGAGCAGTACTTC. It encodes CASSLGIDSYEQYF.

The J gene is TRBJ2-2, the V gene TRBV12-3 or TRBV12-4; D perhaps matches TRBD2 (5 bases). The CDR3 contains 14 residues. Trimming removed 3 bases from V and 5 bases from J, with 10 bases in between. The CDR3 bases are TGTGCCAGCAGTTTTTACGGGGTGACCGGGGAGCTGTTTTTT. This translates into CASSFYGVTGELFF.

This clonotype was recorded a few times. The CDR3 is CASSFPPGQAPSKQYF. CDR3 DNA sequence: TGTGCCAGCAGTTTCCCTCCGGGACAGGCCCCTTCGAAGCAGTACTTC. The V gene is TRBV7-9, the J gene TRBJ2-7, with 8 bases matching TRBD1. The CDR3 extends over 16 amino acids. Trimming at V came to 6 bases and at J to 8 bases, leaving 18 bases not matched to a gene. Germline V lookup: CDR1 SEHNR, CDR2 FQNEAQ (reference sequence).

This clonotype has just a few counts. J is TRBJ2-1 and V is TRBV7-8; 10 bases match TRBD2. V dropped 0 bases and J dropped 2; count of bases not matched to a gene: 13. Germline CDR1 reads SGHVS; CDR2 reads FQNEAQ. The CDR3 is 20 amino acids. CDR3 region: CASSLALAGAFGSPYNEQFF. The DNA for the CDR3 is TGTGCCAGCAGCTTAGCCCTAGCGGGGGCCTTCGGAAGCCCCTACAATGAGCAGTTCTTC.

The chain links TRBV20-1 to TRBJ2-6, with 9 bases identical to TRBD1. Trimming at V came to 3 bases and at J to 0 bases, leaving 6 bases not matched to a gene. The CDR3 consists of 17 residues. The germline gives CDR1 DFQATT, CDR2 SNEGSKA (reference sequence). CDR3 DNA sequence: TGCAGTGCTAGCCGGGACAGGGACAGCTCTGGGGCCAACGTCCTGACTTTC. This gives the protein CSASRDRDSSGANVLTF.

This chain uses TRBV12-3 or TRBV12-4 with TRBJ1-1; D remains ambiguous. The ends were cut back, 1 base at V and 0 bases at J, with 6 bases in the middle. The length of the CDR3 is 14 residues. The CDR3 coding sequence is TGTGCCAGCAGTTTAGACAGTCTGAACACTGAAGCTTTCTTT. Translated: CASSLDSLNTEAFF.

This clonotype was counted many times. J is TRBJ1-5 and V is TRBV7-8; no definite D call. V lost 0 bases and J lost 4, with 13 bases in between. This CDR3 comprises 16 residues. Germline CDR1 is SGHVS and CDR2 is FQNEAQ. CDR3 nucleotide sequence: TGTGCCAGCAGCTTAGCGAGGACGGCGGCTAATCAGCCCCAGCATTTT. Protein product: CASSLARTAANQPQHF.

This clonotype showed up just a few times. This chain uses TRBV7-3 with TRBJ1-1; D gene uncertain. Trimming cost V 0 bases and J 2 bases, with 10 bases left between them. This CDR3 contains 15 residues. The V gene's germline CDR1 is SGHTA and CDR2 FQGTGA. The CDR3 is CASSLTRRNNTEAFF. CDR3 sequence (DNA): TGTGCCAGCAGCTTAACGCGGCGGAACAACACTGAAGCTTTCTTT.

The chain recombines TRBV25-1 with TRBJ1-2; possibly TRBD1 for D (6 bases). The CDR3 runs to 13 residues. Trimming pared 2 bases from V and 5 bases from J, leaving 9 bases between. Per germline, CDR1 MGHDK and CDR2 SYGVNS. CDR3 nucleotides: TGTGCCAGCAGTGAAGACAGGATTTATGGCTACACCTTC. Protein product: CASSEDRIYGYTF.